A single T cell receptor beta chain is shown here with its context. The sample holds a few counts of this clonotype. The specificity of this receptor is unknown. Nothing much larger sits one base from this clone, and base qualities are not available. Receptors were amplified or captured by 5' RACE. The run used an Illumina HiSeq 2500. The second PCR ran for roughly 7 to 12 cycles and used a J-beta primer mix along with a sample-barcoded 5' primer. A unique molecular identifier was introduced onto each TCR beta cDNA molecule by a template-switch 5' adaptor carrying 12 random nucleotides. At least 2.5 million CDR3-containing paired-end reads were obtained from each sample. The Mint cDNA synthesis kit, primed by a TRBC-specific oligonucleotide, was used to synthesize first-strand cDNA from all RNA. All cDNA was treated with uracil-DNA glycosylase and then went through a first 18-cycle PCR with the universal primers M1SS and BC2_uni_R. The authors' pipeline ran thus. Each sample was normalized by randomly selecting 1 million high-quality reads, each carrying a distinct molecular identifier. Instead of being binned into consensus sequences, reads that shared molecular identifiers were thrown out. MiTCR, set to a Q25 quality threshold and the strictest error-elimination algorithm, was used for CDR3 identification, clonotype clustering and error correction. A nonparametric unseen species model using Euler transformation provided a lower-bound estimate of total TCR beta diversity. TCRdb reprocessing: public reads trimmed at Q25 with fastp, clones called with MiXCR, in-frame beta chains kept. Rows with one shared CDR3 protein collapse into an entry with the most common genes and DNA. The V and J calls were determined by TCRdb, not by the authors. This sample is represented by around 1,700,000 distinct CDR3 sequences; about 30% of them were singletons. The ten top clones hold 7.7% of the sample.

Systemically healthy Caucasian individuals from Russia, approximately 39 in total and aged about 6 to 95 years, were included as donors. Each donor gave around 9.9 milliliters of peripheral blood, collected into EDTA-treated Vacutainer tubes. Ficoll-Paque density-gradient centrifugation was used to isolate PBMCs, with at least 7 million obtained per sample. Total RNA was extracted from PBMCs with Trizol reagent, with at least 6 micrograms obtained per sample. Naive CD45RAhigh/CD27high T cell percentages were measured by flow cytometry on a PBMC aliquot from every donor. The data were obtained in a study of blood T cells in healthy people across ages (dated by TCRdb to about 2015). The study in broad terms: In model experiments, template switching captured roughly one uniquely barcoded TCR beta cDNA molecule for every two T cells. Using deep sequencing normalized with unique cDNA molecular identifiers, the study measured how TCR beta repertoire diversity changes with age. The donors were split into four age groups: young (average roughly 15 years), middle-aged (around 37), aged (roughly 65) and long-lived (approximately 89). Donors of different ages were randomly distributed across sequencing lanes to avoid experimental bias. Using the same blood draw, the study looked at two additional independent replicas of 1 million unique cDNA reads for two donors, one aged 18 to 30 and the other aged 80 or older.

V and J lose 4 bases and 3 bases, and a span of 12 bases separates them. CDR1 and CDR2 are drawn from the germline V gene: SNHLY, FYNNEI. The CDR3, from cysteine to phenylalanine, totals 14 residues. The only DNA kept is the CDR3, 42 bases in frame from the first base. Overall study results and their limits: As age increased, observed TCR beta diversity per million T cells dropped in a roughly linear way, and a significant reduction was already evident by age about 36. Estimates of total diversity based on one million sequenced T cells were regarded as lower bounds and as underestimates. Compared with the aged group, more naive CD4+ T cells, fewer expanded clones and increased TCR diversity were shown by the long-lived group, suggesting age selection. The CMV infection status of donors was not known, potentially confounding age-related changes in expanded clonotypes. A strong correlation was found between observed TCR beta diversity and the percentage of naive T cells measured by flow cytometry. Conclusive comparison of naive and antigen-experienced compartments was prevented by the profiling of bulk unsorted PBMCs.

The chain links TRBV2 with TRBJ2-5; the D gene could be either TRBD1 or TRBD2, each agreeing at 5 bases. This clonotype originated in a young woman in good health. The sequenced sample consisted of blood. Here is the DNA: TGTGCCAGCAGTGCCCGTTTGGGGGAAGAGACCCAGTACTTC. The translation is CASSARLGEETQYF.